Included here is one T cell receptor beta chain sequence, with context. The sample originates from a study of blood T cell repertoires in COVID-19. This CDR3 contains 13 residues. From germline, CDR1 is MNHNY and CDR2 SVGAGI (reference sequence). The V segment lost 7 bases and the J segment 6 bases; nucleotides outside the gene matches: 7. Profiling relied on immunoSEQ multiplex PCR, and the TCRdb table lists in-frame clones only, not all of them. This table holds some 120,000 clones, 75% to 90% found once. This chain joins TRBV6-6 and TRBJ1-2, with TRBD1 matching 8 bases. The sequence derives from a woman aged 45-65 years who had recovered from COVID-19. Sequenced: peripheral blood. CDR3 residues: CASKRQGSDGYTF. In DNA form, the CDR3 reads TGTGCCAGCAAACGACAGGGGTCGGATGGCTACACCTTC.